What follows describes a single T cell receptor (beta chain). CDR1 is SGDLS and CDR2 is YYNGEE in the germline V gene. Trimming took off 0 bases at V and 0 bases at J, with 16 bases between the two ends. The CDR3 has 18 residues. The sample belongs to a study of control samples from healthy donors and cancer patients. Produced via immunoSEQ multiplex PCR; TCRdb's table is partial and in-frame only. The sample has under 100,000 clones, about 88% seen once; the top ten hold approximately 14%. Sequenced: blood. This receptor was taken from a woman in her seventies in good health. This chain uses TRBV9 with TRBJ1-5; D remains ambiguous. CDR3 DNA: TGTGCCAGCAGCGTAGACCAGGACCCTAAAGGTAGCAATCAGCCCCAGCATTTT. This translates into CASSVDQDPKGSNQPQHF.